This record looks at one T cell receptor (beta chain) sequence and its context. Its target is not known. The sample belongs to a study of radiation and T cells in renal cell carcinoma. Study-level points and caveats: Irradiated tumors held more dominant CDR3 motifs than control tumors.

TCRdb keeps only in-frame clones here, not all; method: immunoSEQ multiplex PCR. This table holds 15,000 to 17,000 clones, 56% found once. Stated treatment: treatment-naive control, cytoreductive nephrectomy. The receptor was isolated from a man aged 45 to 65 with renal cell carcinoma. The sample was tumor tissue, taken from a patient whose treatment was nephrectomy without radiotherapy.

CDR3 nucleotide sequence: TGTGCCAGCAGTCTAGTTGGGCGGGGATCGAGCACTGAAGCTTTCTTT. Protein product: CASSLVGRGSSTEAFF. V is TRBV2 and J is TRBJ1-1; D remains unclear. Germline V CDR1 and CDR2: SNHLY, FYNNEI. This CDR3 has 16 residues. V lost 5 bases and J 4 bases, leaving 20 bases between the germline ends.